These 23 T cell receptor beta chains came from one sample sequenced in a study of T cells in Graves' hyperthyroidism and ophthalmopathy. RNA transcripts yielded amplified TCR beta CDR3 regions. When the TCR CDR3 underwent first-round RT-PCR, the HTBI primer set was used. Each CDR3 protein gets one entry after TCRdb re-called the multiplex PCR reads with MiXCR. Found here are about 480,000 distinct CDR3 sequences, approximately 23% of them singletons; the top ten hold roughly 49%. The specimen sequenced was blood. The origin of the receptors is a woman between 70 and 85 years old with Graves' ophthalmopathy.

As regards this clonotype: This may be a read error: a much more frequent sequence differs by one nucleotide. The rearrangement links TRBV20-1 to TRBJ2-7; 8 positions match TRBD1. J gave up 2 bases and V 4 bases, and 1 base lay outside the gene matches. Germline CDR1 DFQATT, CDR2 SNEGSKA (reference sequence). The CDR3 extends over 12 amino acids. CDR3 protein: CSATGQAYEQYF. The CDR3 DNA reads TGCAGTGCTACGGGACAGGCCTACGAGCAGTACTTC.

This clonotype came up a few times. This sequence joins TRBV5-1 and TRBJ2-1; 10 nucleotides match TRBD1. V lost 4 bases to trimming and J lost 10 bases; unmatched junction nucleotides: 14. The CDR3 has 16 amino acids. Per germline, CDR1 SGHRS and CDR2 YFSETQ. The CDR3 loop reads CASSRDRGVGGEEQFF. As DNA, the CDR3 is TGCGCCAGCAGCCGGGACAGGGGCGTAGGGGGCGAAGAGCAGTTCTTC.

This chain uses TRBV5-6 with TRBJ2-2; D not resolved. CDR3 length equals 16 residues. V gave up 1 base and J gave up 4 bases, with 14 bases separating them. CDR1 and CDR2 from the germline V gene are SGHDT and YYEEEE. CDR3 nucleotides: TGTGCCAGCAGCTTGCCTTCCGGCCGGGTCACCGGGGAGCTGTTTTTT. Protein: CASSLPSGRVTGELFF.

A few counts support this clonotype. The CDR3 sequence is CASSFTSGSGETQYF. DNA of the CDR3: TGTGCCAGCAGCTTCACTAGCGGGAGTGGAGAGACCCAGTACTTC. The chain couples TRBV11-2 to TRBJ2-5; TRBD2 matches 11 bases. The CDR3 runs to 15 residues. The V gene end was trimmed by 3 bases and the J gene end by 4 bases; junction bases not matched to a gene: 4. Germline loops: CDR1 SGHAT, CDR2 FQNNGV.

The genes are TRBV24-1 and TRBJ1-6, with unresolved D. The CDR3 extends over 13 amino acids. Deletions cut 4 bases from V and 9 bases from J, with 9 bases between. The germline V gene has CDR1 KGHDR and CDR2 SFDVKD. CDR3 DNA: TGTGCCACCAGTGAAAGGAGGAGTTCACCCCTCCACTTT. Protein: CATSERRSSPLHF.

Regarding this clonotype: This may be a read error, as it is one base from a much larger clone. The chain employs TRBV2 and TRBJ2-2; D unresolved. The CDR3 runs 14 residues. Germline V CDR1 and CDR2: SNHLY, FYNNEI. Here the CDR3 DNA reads TGTGTCAGCAAGGTCGAACGGAACACCGGGGAGCTGTTTTTT. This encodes CVSKVERNTGELFF.

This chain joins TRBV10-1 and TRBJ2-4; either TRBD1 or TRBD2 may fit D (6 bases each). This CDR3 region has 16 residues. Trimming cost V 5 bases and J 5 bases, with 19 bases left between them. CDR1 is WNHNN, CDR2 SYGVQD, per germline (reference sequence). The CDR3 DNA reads TGCGCCAGCAGTCGGGGGCAGGGGATGGGTGAAAACATTCAGTACTTC. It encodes CASSRGQGMGENIQYF.

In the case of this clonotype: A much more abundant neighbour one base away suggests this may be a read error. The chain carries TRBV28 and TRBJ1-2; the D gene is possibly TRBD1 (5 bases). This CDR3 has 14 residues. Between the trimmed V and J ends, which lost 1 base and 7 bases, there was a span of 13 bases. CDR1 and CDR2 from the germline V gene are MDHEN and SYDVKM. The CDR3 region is CASSLLGPELGYTF. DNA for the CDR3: TGTGCCAGCAGTTTATTGGGGCCGGAGCTTGGCTACACCTTC.

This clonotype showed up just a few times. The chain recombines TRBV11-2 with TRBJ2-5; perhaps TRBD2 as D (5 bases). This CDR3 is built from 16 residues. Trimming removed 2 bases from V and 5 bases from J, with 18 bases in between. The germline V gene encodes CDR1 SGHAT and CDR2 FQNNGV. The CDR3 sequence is CASSLIARGKRETQYF. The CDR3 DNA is TGTGCCAGCAGCTTAATTGCACGGGGAAAGCGGGAGACCCAGTACTTC.

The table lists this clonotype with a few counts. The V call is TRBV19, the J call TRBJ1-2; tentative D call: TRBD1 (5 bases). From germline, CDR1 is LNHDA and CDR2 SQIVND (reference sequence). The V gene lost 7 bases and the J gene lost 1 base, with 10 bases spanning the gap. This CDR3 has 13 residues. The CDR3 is CASNWDRNYGYTF. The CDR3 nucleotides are TGTGCCAGTAACTGGGACCGTAACTATGGCTACACCTTC.

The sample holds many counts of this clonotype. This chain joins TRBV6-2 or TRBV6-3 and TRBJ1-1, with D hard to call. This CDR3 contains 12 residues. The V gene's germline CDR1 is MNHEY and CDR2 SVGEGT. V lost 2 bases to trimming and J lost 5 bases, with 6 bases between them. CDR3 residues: CASSYGWTEAFF. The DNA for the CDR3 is TGTGCCAGCAGTTACGGCTGGACTGAAGCTTTCTTT.

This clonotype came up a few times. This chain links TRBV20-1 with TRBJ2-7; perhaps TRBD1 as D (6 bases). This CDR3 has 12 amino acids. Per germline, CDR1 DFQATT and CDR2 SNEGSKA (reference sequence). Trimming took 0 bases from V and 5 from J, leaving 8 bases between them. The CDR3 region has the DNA TGCAGTGCTAGAGAGGGGGCCAACGAGCAGTACTTC. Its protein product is CSAREGANEQYF.

For the CDR3, the DNA is TGTGCCAGCAGCTTGGGACAGGGCAAAGAAGCTTTCTTT. Protein sequence: CASSLGQGKEAFF. V usage is TRBV13 and J usage is TRBJ1-1; 9 bases match TRBD1. CDR1 is PRHDT and CDR2 is FYEKMQ in the germline V gene (reference sequence). The CDR3 consists of 13 residues. J lost 8 bases, V lost 3 bases, and 4 bases had no gene match.

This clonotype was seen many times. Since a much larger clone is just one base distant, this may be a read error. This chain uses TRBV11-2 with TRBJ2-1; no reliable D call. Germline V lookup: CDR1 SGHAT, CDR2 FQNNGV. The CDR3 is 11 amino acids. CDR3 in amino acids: CASSSSNEQFF. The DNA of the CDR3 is TGTGCCAGCAGCTCCTCCAATGAGCAGTTCTTC.

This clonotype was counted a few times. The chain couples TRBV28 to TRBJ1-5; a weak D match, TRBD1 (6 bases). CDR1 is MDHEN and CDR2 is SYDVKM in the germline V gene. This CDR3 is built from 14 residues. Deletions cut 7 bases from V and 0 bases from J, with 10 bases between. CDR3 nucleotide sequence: TGTGCCAGCAACAGACAGGTTAGCAATCAGCCCCAGCATTTT. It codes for CASNRQVSNQPQHF.

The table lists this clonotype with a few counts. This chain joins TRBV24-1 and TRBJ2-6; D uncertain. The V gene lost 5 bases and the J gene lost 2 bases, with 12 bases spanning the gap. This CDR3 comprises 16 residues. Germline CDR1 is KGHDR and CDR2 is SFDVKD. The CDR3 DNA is TGTGCCACCAGTGTGAAGGGCAGGACTGGGGCCAACGTCCTGACTTTC. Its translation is CATSVKGRTGANVLTF.

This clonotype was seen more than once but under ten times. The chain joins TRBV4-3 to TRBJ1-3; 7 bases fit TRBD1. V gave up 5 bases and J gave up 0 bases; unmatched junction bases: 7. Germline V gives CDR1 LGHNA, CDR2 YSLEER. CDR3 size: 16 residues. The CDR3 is CASSSTTGSSGNTIYF. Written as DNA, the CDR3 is TGCGCCAGCAGCTCCACGACAGGGAGCTCTGGAAACACCATATATTTT.

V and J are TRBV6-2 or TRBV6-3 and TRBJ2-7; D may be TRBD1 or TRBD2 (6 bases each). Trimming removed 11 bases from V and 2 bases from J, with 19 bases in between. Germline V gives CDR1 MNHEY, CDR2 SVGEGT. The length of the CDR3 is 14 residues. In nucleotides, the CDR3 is TGTGCCGTCTCCCACGGAGGGGACACCTACGAGCAGTACTTC. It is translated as CAVSHGGDTYEQYF.

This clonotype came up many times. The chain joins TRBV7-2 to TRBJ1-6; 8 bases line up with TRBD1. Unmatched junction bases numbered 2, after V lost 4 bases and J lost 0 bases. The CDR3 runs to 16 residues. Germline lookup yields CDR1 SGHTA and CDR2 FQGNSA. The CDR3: CASSWTGNSYNSPLHF. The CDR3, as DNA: TGTGCCAGCAGCTGGACAGGGAACTCCTATAATTCACCCCTCCACTTT.

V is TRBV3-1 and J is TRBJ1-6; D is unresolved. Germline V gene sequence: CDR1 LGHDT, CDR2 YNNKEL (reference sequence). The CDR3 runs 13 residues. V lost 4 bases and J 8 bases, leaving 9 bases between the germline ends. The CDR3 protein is CASSPRADSPLHF. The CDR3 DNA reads TGTGCCAGCAGCCCTAGGGCGGATTCACCCCTCCACTTT.

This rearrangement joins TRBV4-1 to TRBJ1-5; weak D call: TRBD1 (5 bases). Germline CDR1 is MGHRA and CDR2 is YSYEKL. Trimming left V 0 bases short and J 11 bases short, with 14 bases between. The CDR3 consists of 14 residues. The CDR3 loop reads CASSQEQDLGTQHF. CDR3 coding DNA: TGCGCCAGCAGCCAAGAACAGGATTTGGGGACCCAGCATTTT.

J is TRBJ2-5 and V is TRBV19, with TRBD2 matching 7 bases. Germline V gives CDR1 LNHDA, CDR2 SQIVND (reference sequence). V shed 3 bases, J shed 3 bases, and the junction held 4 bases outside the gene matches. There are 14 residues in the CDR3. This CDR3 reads CASSIRLAEETQYF. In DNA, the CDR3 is TGTGCCAGTAGTATCCGGCTAGCGGAAGAGACCCAGTACTTC.

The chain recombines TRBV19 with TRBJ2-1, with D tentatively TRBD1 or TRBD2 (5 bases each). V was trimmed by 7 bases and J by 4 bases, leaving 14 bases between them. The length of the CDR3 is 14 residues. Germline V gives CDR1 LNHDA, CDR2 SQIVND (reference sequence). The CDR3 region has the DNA TGTGCCAGTAACTCCGGGACCCATTACAATGAGCAGTTCTTC. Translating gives CASNSGTHYNEQFF.